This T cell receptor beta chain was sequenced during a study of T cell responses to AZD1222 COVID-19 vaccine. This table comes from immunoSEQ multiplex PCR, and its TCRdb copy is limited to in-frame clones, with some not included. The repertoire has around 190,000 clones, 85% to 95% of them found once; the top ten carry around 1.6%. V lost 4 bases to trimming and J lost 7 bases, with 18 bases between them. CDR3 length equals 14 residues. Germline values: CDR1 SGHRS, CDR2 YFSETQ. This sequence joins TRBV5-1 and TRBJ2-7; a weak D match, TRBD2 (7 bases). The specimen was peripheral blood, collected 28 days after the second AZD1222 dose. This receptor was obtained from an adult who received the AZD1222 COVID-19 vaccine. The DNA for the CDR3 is TGCGCCAGCAGCCCGGAGGGGGGGTCGCGAGAGCAGTACTTC. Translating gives CASSPEGGSREQYF.